The entry that follows covers one T cell receptor beta chain sequence. Its matching antigen is unknown. The sample belongs to a study of T-cell reconstitution after alpha-beta-depleted transplantation in children. Study results and limitations: T-cell counts and diversity were attributed mostly to newly produced T cells one year after transplant. Surviving recipient T cells and thymic progenitors produced the high day-60 TCRbeta diversity seen in some patients.

TCRbeta library preparation incorporated unique molecular identifiers. A single record per CDR3 protein comes from TCRdb applying MiXCR to the PCR reads. The repertoire includes about 260,000 distinct CDR3 sequences, approximately 8.9% of them detected once, and about 6.4% sits in the top ten. This TCR came from a male patient between 10 and 17 years old who had a stem cell transplant for acute lymphoblastic leukemia, so the T cells may come from the graft donor. The specimen comprised PBMCs, mostly from graft donor cells, sampled 180 days after TCRalphabeta/CD19-depleted stem cell transplant.

CDR3 sequence: CASTLGGLTSGANVLTF. The CDR3 nucleotides are TGTGCCAGTACCTTGGGGGGCCTCACGTCTGGGGCCAACGTCCTGACTTTC. The chain couples TRBV19 to TRBJ2-6, with D possibly called TRBD1 or TRBD2 (6 bases each). Germline CDR1 LNHDA, CDR2 SQIVND (reference sequence). CDR3 size: 17 residues. The germline V and J ends were trimmed by 7 bases and 1 base, with 17 bases remaining between them.